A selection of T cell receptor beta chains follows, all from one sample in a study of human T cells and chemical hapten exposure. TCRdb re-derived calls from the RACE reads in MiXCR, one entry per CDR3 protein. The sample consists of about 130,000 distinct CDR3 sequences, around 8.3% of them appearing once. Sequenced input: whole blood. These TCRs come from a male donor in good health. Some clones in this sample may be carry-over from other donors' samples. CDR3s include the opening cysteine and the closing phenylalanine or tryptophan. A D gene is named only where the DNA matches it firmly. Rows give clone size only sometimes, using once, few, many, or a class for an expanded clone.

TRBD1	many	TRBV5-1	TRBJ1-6	CASSTGTENSPLHF	TGCGCCAGCAGTACCGGGACAGAGAATTCACCCCTCCACTTT
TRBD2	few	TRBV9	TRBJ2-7	CASSAGGAGAGEQYF	TGTGCCAGCAGCGCGGGGGGAGCGGGGGCTGGTGAGCAGTACTTC
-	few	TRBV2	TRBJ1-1	CASSASGTEAFF	TGTGCCAGCAGTGCGTCGGGCACTGAAGCTTTCTTT
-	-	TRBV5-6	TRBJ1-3	CASSLGGSGNTIYF	TGTGCCAGCAGCTTGGGGGGTTCTGGAAACACCATATATTTT
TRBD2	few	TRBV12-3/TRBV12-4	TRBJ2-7	CASSLAGLAGGPRSYEQYF	TGTGCCAGCAGTTTAGCGGGACTAGCGGGAGGGCCAAGGTCCTACGAGCAGTACTTC
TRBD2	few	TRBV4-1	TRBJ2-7	CASSQFPSGRDYEQYF	TGCGCCAGCAGCCAATTCCCTAGCGGGAGGGACTACGAGCAGTACTTC
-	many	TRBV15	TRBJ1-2	CATSFLVRGGYTF	TGTGCCACCAGCTTCCTTGTACGGGGTGGCTACACCTTC
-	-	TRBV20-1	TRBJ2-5	CSARDGAGQETQYF	TGCAGTGCTAGGGACGGCGCGGGCCAAGAGACCCAGTACTTC
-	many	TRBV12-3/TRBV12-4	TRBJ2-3	CASSLARRFTLTRTDTQYF	TGTGCCAGCAGTTTAGCGCGACGTTTTACGCTCACCCGCACAGATACGCAGTATTTT
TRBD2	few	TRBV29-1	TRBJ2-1	CSVEVLAGYNEQFF	TGCAGCGTTGAAGTACTAGCGGGCTACAATGAGCAGTTCTTC
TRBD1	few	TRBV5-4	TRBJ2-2	CASSPDRGGTGELFF	TGTGCCAGCAGCCCGGACAGGGGAGGGACCGGGGAGCTGTTTTTT
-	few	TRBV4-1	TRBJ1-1	CASSQDRGMVTEAFF	TGCGCCAGCAGCCAAGACAGGGGAATGGTCACTGAAGCTTTCTTT
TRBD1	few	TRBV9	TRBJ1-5	CASSVDQGAGQPQHF	TGTGCCAGCAGCGTAGATCAGGGGGCTGGTCAGCCCCAGCATTTT
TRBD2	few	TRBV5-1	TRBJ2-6	CASTRSGESGANVLTF	TGCGCCAGCACCCGAAGCGGGGAGTCTGGGGCCAACGTCCTGACTTTC
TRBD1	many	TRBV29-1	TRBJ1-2	CSVVDRGETNYGYTF	TGCAGCGTTGTGGACAGGGGGGAAACTAACTATGGCTACACCTTC
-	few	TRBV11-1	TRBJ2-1	CASSPVGGYNEQFF	TGTGCCAGCAGCCCGGTAGGGGGTTACAATGAGCAGTTCTTC
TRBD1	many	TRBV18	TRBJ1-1	CASSPGQGVSNTEAFF	TGTGCCAGCTCACCCGGGCAGGGGGTCTCGAACACTGAAGCTTTCTTT
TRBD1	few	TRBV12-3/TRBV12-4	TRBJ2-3	CASRPGQGVLSTDTQYF	TGTGCCAGCAGACCGGGACAGGGGGTGCTCAGCACAGATACGCAGTATTTT
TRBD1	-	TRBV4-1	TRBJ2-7	CASSQDRGEQYF	TGCGCCAGCAGCCAGGACAGGGGCGAGCAGTACTTC
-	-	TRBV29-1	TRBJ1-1	CSASGAGTNTEAFF	TGCAGCGCGAGTGGGGCTGGGACGAACACTGAAGCTTTCTTT
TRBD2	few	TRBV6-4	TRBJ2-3	CASSPRGGADTQYF	TGTGCCAGTTCCCCGCGGGGGGGTGCAGATACGCAGTATTTT
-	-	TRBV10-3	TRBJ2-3	CAISDLSPTDTQYF	TGTGCCATCAGTGATCTGTCCCCCACAGATACGCAGTATTTT
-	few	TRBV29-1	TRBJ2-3	CSVYSSSSTDTQYF	TGCAGCGTTTATAGCTCCTCTAGCACAGATACGCAGTATTTT
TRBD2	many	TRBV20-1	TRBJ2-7	CSAREGLAPEQYF	TGCAGTGCTAGAGAGGGACTAGCGCCGGAGCAGTACTTC
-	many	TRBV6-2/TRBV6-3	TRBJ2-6	CASSYDPGSGANVLTF	TGTGCCAGCAGTTACGATCCAGGGAGCGGGGCCAACGTCCTGACTTTC
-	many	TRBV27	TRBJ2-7	CASSLTAVAYEQYF	TGTGCCAGCAGTCTGACAGCCGTTGCCTACGAGCAGTACTTC
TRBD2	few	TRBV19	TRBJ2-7	CASGTSGSYEQYF	TGTGCCAGTGGTACTAGCGGGAGCTACGAGCAGTACTTC
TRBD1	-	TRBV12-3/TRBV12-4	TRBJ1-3	CASSLLAQGVVERNTIYF	TGTGCCAGCAGTTTACTGGCACAGGGGGTAGTAGAACGAAACACCATATATTTT
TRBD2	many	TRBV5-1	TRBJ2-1	CASGLAGALSYNEQFF	TGCGCCAGCGGACTAGCGGGAGCTCTCTCCTACAATGAGCAGTTCTTC
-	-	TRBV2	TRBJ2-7	CASSDRPLLEQYF	TGTGCCAGCAGTGACCGACCCTTGCTCGAGCAGTACTTC
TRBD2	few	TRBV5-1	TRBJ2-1	CASSSPIGLAGANEQFF	TGCGCCAGCAGCTCCCCAATCGGGCTAGCGGGAGCTAATGAGCAGTTCTTC